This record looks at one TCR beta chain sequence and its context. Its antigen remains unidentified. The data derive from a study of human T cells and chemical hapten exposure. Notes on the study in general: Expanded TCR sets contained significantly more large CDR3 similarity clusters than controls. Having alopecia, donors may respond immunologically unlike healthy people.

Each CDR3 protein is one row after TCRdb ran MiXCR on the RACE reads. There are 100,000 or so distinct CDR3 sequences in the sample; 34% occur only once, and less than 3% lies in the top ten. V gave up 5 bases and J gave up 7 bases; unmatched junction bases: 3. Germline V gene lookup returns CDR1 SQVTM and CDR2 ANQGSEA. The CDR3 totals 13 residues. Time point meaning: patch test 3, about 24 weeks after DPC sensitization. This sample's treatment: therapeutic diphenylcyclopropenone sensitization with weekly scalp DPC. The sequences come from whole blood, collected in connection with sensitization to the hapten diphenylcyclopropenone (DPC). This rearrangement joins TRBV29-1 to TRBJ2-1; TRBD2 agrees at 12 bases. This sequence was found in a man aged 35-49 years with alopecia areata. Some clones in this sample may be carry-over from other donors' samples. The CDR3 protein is CSVTSGRINEQFF. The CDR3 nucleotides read TGCAGCGTTACTAGCGGGAGGATTAATGAGCAGTTCTTC.